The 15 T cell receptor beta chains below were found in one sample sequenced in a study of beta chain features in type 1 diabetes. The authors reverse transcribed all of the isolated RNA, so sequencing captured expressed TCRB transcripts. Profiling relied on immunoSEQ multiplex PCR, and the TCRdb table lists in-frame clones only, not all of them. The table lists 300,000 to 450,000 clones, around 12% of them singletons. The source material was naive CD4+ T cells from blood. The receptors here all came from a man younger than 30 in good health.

The chain's CDR3 is CASRTRGPNNEQFF. For the CDR3, the DNA is TGTGCCAGCAGAACAAGGGGCCCAAACAATGAGCAGTTCTTC. The V gene is TRBV27, the J gene TRBJ2-1; D possibly corresponds to TRBD1 (5 bases). Trimming left V 6 bases short and J 5 bases short, with 14 bases between. The CDR3 has 14 residues. CDR1 MNHEY and CDR2 SMNVEV come from the germline V gene (reference sequence).

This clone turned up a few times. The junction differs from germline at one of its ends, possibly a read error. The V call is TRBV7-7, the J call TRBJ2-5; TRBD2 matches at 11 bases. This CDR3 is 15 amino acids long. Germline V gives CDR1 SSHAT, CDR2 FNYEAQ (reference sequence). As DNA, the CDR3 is TGTGCTAGCAGCCCCGGACTAGCGGGCCAAGAGACCCAGTACTTC. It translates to CASSPGLAGQETQYF.

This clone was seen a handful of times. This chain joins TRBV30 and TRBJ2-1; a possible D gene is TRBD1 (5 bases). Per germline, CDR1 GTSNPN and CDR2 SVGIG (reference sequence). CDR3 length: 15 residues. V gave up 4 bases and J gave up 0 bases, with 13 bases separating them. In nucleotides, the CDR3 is TGTGCCTGGACCCGAAGACAGAGCTCCTACAATGAGCAGTTCTTC. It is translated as CAWTRRQSSYNEQFF.

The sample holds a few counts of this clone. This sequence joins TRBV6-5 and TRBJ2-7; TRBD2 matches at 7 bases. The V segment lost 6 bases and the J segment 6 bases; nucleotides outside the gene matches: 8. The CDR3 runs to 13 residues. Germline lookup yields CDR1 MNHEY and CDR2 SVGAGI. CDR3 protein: CASSGLGVFEQYF. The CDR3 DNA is TGTGCCAGCAGCGGACTAGGGGTTTTCGAGCAGTACTTC.

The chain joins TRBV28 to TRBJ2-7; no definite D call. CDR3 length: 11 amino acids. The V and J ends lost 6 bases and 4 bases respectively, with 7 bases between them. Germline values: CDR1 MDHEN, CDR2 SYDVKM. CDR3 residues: CASRAVYEQYF. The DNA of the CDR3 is TGTGCCAGCAGGGCCGTTTACGAGCAGTACTTC.

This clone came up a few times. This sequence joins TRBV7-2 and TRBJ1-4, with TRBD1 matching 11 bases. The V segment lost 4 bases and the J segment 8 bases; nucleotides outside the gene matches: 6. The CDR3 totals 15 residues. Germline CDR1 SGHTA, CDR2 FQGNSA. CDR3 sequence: CASSSRTGGREKLFF. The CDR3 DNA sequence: TGTGCCAGCAGCTCCCGGACAGGGGGCCGAGAAAAACTGTTTTTT.

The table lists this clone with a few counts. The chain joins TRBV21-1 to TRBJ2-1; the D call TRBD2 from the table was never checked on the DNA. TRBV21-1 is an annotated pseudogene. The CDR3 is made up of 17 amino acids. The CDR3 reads CASSKGVSGSPYNEQFF. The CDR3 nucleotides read TGTGCCAGCAGCAAAGGAGTTTCGGGGTCCCCCTACAATGAGCAGTTCTTC.

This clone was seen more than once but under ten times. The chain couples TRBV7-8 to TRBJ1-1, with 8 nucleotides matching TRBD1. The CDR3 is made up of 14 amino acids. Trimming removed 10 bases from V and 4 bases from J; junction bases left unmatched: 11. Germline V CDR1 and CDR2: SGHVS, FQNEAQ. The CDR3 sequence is CATLEDRVSTEAFF. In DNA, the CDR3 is TGTGCCACACTCGAGGACAGGGTGAGCACTGAAGCTTTCTTT.

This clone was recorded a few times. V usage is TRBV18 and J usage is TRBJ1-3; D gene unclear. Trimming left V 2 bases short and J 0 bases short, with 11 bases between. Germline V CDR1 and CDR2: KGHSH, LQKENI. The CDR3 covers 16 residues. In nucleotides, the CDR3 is TGTGCCAGCTCACCATCGACTCTGAACTCTGGAAACACCATATATTTT. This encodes CASSPSTLNSGNTIYF.

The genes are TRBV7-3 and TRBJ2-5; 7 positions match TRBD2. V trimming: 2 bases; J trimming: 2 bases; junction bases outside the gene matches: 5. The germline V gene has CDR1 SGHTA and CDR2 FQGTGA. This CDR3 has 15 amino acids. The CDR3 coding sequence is TGTGCCAGCAGCTTATCCGCGGGGGTACAAGAGACCCAGTACTTC. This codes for CASSLSAGVQETQYF.

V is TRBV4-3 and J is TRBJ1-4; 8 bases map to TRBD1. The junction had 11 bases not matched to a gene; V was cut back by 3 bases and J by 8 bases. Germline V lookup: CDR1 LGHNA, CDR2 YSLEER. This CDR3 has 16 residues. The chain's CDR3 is CASSHHSDRGGEKLFF. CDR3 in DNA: TGCGCCAGCAGCCATCATTCAGACAGGGGTGGGGAAAAACTGTTTTTT.

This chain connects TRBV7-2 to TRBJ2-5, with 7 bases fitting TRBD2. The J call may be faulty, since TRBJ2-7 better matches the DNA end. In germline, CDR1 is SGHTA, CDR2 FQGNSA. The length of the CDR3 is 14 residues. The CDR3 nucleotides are TGTGCCAGCAGCTTAGTAAGCGGGGTCGGCGAGCAGTACTTC. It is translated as CASSLVSGVGEQYF.

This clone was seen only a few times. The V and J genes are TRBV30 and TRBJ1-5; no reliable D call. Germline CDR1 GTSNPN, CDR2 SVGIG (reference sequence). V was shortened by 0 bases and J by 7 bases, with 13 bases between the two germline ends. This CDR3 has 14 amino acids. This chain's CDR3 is CAWSVSTKHQPQHF. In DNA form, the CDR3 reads TGTGCCTGGAGTGTAAGTACCAAACACCAGCCCCAGCATTTT.

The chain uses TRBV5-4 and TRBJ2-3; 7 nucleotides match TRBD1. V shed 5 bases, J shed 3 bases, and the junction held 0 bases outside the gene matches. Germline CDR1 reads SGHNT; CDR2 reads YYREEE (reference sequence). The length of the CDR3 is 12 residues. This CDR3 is CASRQGTDTQYF. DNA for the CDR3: TGTGCCAGCAGACAGGGGACAGATACGCAGTATTTT.

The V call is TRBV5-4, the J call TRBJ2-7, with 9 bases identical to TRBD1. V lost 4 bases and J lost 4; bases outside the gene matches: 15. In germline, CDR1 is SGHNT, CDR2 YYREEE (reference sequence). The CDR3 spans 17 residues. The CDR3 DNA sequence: TGTGCCAGCAGCCAAGATGCTACCTCCGGACAGGGGTACGAGCAGTACTTC. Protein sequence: CASSQDATSGQGYEQYF.